Sequencing of this T cell receptor (beta chain) was carried out in a study of brain T cells in children with intractable seizures. The study, taken as a whole, reports: Clones missing pre-surgery may reflect undersampling of that blood sample. Patients' HCMV serostatus was unknown; virus specificity rests on CDR3 similarity alone.

The time point is: blood from clinic visit 5 months post-surgery; TSC patient then seizure free. Sequencing was limited to surgery cases with top T cell transcript signatures in brain tissue. Assay: immunoSEQ multiplex PCR; the TCRdb copy retains only in-frame clones and omits some. In the table there are hundreds of thousands of clones, over 90% of which are singletons. This clone occurred a few times. No antigen is known for it. The V end lost 1 base, the J end lost 8 bases, and 4 bases lay between the germline ends. This CDR3 spans 12 amino acids. Germline-derived CDR1 and CDR2 are SGHDT and YYEEEE.

This TCR was recovered from a boy in the first two years of life with tuberous sclerosis and intractable seizures. J is TRBJ1-6 and V is TRBV5-6, with D unclear. The sequenced sample was peripheral blood, obtained 4 to 6 months after surgery. The CDR3 bases are TGTGCCAGCAGCTTGAGGGATTCACCCCTCCACTTT. It codes for CASSLRDSPLHF.